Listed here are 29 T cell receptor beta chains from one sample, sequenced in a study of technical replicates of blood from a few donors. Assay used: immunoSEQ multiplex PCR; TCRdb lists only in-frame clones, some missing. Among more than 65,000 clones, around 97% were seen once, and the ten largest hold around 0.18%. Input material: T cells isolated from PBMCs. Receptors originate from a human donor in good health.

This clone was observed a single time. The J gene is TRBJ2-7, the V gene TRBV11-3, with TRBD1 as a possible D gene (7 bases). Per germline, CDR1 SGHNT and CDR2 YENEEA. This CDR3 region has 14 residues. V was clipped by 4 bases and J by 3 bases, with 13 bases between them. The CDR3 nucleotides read TGTGCCAGCAGCTCCGACAGGGAGGACTACGAGCAGTACTTC. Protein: CASSSDREDYEQYF.

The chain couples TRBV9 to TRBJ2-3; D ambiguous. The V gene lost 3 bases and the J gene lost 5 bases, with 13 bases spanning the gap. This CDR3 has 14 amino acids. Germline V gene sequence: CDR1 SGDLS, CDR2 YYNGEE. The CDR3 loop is CASSEDSSRDTQYF. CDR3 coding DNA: TGTGCCAGCAGCGAAGATAGCAGTAGAGATACGCAGTATTTT.

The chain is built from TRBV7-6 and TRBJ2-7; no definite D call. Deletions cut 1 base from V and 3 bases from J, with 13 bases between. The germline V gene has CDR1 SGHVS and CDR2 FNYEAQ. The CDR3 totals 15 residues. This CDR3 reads CASSLDIARDYEQYF. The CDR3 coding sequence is TGTGCCAGCAGCTTAGACATAGCCCGTGACTACGAGCAGTACTTC.

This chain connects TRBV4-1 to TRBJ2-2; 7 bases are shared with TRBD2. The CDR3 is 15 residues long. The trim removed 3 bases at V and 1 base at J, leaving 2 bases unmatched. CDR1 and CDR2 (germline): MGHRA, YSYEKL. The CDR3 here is CASSHKRGNTGELFF. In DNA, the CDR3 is TGCGCCAGCAGCCACAAGCGGGGGAACACCGGGGAGCTGTTTTTT.

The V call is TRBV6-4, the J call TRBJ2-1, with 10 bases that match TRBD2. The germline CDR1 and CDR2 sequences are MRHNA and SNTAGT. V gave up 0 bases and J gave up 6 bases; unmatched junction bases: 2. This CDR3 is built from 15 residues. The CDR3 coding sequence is TGTGCCAGCAGTGACTCGAGCGGGGGGGCCAATGAGCAGTTCTTC. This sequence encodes CASSDSSGGANEQFF.

The CDR3 DNA sequence: TGTGCCAGCAGTTACTCTACAGGGTCAGGTCAGCCCCAGCATTTT. It encodes CASSYSTGSGQPQHF. The V gene is TRBV6-5, the J gene TRBJ1-5, with D perhaps TRBD1 (6 bases). This CDR3 has 15 amino acids. The V and J ends lost 0 bases and 6 bases respectively, with 12 bases between them. CDR1 is MNHEY, CDR2 SVGAGI, per germline.

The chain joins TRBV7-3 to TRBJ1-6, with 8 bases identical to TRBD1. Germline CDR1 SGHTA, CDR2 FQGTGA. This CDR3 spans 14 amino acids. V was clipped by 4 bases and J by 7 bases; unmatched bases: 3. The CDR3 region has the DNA TGTGCCAGCAGCTCACAGGGGGGGAATTCACCCCTCCACTTT. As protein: CASSSQGGNSPLHF. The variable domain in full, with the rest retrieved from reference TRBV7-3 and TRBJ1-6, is GAGVSQTPSNKVTEKGKYVELRCDPISGHTALYWYRQSLGQGPEFLIYFQGTGAADDSGLPNDRFFAVRPEGSVSTLKIQRTERGDSAVYLCASSSQGGNSPLHFGNGTRLTVT.

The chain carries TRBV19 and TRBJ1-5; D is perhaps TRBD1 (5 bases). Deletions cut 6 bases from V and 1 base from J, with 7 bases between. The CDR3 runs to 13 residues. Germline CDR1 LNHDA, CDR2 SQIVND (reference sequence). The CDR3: CASRNRSNQPQHF. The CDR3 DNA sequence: TGTGCCAGTAGGAACAGGAGCAATCAGCCCCAGCATTTT.

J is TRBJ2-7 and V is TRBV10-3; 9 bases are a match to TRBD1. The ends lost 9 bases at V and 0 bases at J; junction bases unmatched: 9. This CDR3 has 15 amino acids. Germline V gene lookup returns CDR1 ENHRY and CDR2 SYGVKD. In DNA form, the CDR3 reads TGTGCCATTTTAGGCGGACAGGGGCTCTCCTACGAGCAGTACTTC. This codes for CAILGGQGLSYEQYF.

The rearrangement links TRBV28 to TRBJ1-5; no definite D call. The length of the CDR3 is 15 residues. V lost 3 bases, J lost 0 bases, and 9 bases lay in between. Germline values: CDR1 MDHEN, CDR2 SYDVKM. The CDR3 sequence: CASSFAIYSNQPQHF. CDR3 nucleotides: TGTGCCAGCAGTTTCGCGATTTATAGCAATCAGCCCCAGCATTTT.

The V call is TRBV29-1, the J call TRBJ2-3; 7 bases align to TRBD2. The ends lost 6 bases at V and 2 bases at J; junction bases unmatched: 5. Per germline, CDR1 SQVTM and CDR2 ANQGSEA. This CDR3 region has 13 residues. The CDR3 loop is CSVRAGLTDTQYF. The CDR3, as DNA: TGCAGCGTGAGAGCGGGGCTCACAGATACGCAGTATTTT.

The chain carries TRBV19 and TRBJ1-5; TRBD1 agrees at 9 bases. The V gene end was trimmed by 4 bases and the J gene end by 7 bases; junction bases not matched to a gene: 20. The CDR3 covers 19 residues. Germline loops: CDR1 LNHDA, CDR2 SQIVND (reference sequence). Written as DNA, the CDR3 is TGTGCCAGTAGTACCCCTGGAACAGGGGGCGTATTGAGGGGCCAGCCCCAGCATTTT. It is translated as CASSTPGTGGVLRGQPQHF.

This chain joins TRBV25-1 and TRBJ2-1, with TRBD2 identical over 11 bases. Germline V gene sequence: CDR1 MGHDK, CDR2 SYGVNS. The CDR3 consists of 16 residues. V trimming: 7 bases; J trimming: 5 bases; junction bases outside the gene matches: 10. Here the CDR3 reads CASTPGLAETNNEQFF. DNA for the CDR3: TGTGCCAGCACTCCGGGACTAGCGGAAACTAACAATGAGCAGTTCTTC.

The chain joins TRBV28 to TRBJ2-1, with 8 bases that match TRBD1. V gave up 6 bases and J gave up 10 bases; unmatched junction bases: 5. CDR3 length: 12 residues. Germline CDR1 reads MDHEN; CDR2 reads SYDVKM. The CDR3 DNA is TGTGCCAGCAGCCAGGGGGCCTGGGAGCAGTTCTTC. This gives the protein CASSQGAWEQFF.

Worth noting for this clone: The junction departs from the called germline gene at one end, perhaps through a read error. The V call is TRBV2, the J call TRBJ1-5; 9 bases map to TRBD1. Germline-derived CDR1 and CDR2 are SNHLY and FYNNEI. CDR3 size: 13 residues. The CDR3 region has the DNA TGTGCCAGCCGTGAACAGGGGGCTCAGCCCCAGCATTTT. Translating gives CASREQGAQPQHF.

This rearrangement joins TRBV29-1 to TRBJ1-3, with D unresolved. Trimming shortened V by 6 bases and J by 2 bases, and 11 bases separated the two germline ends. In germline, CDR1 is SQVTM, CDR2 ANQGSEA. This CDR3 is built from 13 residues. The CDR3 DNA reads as TGCAGCGTGGGCCGAGGGACTGGAAACACCATATATTTT. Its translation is CSVGRGTGNTIYF.

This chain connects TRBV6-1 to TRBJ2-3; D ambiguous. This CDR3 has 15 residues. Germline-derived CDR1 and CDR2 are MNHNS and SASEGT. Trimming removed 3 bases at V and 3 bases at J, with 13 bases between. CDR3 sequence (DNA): TGTGCCAGCAGTGAGTATTGGCAGTTAACAGATACGCAGTATTTT. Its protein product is CASSEYWQLTDTQYF.

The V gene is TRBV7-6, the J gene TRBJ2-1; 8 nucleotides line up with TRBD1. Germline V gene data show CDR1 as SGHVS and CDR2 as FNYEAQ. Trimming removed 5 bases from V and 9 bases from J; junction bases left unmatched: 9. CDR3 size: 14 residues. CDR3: CASSLRTGNSEQFF. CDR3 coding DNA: TGTGCCAGCAGCCTCAGGACAGGGAACAGTGAGCAGTTCTTC.

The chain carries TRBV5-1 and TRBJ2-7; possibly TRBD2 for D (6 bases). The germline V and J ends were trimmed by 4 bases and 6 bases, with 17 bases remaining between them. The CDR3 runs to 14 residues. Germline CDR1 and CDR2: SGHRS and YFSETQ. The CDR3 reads CASSLVGTGAEQYF. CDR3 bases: TGCGCCAGCAGCCTGGTAGGTACGGGAGCCGAGCAGTACTTC.

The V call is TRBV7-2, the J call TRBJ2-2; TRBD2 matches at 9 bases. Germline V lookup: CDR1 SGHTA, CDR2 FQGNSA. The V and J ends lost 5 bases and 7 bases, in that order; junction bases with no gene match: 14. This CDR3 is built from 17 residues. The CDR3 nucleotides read TGTGCCAGCAGCATTAGTAGCGGGAGCCAACGAAGCGGGGAGCTGTTTTTT. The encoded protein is CASSISSGSQRSGELFF.

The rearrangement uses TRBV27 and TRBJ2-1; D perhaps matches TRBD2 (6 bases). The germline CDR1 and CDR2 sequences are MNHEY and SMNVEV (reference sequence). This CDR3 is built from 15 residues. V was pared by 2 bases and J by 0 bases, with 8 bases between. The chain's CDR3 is CASSLGTGSYNEQFF. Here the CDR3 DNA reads TGTGCCAGCAGTTTAGGGACTGGCTCCTACAATGAGCAGTTCTTC.

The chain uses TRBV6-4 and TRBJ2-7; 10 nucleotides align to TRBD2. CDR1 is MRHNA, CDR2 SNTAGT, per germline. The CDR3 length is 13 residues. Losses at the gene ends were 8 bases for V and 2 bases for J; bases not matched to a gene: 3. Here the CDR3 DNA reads TGTGCCAGCCTAGCGGGGGCGACCTACGAGCAGTACTTC. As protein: CASLAGATYEQYF.

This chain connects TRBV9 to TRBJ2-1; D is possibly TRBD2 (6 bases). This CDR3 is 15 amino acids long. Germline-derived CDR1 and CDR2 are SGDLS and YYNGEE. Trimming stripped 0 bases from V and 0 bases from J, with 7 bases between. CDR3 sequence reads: CASSVVGSSYNEQFF. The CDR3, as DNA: TGTGCCAGCAGCGTAGTCGGGAGCTCCTACAATGAGCAGTTCTTC. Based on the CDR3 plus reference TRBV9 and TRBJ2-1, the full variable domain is DSGVTQTPKHLITATGQRVTLRCSPRSGDLSVYWYQQSLDQGLQFLIQYYNGEERAKGNILERFSAQQFPDLHSELNLSSLELGDSALYFCASSVVGSSYNEQFFGPGTRLTVL.

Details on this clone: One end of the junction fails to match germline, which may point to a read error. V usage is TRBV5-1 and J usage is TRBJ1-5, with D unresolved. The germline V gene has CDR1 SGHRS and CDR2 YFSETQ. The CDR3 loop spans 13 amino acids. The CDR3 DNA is TGCGCCAGCAGTTTGGACGGGAATCAGCCCCAGCATTTT. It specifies CASSLDGNQPQHF.

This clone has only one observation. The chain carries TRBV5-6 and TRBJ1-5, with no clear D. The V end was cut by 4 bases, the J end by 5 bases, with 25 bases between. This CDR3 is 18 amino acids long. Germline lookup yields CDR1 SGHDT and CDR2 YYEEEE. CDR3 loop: CASSTTGMRGHPYQPQHF. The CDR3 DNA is TGTGCCAGCAGCACGACCGGTATGAGAGGTCATCCCTATCAGCCCCAGCATTTT.

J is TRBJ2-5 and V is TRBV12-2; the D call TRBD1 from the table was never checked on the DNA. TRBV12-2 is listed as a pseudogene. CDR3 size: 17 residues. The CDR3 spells CASPRPPPGQGGETQYF. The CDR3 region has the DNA TGTGCAAGTCCCCGGCCCCCCCCGGGACAGGGGGGCGAGACCCAGTACTTC.

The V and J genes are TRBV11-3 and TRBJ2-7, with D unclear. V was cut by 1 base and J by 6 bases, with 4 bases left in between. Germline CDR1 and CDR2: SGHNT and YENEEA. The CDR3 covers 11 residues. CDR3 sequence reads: CASSLAGEQYF. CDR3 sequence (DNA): TGTGCCAGCAGCTTAGCGGGCGAGCAGTACTTC. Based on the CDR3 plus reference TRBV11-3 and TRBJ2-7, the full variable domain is EAGVVQSPRYKIIEKKQPVAFWCNPISGHNTLYWYLQNLGQGPELLIRYENEEAVDDSQLPKDRFSAERLKGVDSTLKIQPAELGDSAVYLCASSLAGEQYFGPGTRLTVT.

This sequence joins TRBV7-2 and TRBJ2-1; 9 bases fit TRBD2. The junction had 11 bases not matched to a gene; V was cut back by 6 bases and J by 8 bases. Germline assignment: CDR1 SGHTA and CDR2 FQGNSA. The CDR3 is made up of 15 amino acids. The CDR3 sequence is CASSLLAGGPYEQFF. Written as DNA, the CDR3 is TGTGCCAGCAGTCTCCTGGCGGGGGGGCCCTATGAGCAGTTCTTC.

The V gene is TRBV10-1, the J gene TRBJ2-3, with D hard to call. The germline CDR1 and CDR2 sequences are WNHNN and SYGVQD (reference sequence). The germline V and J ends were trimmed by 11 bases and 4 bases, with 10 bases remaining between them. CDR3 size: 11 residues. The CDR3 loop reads CASLTADTQYF. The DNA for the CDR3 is TGCGCCTCCCTAACCGCAGATACGCAGTATTTT.